This T cell receptor beta chain was profiled in a study of CD4 T cells in relation to SARS-CoV-2 and coronaviruses. Findings and limits, study-wide: The cross-reactivity analysis covered only spike protein, not other viral proteins.

Comments on this clone: Antigen: not known.

CDR1 and CDR2 from the germline V gene are SNHLY and FYNNEI. Trimming took 7 bases from V and 4 from J; bases not matched to a gene: 15. The CDR3 has 16 amino acids. Generated by immunoSEQ multiplex PCR, the TCRdb table keeps only in-frame clones and is missing some. The sample gives under 25,000 clones, around three quarters of which show up once; about a sixth is in the top ten. CD4+ T cells from unexposed donors were obtained before the COVID-19 pandemic (2011-2018). The cells were cultured for around ten days before CD4+ T cells were isolated. Fresh IL-2 medium replaced half the medium on days 3 and 7.

This clonotype was obtained from a human donor in good health. Sequencing was performed on CD4+ T cells from PBMCs, cultured in vitro. The rearrangement joins TRBV2 to TRBJ2-7; TRBD1 matches 8 bases. The chain's CDR3 is CASMTGPGTGGYEQYF. CDR3 nucleotide sequence: TGTGCCAGCATGACCGGACCCGGGACAGGAGGATACGAGCAGTACTTC. Complete variable domain (other parts from reference TRBV2 and TRBJ2-7): EPEVTQTPSHQVTQMGQEVILRCVPISNHLYFYWYRQILGQKVEFLVSFYNNEISEKSEIFDDQFSVERPDGSNFTLKIRSTKLEDSAMYFCASMTGPGTGGYEQYFGPGTRLTVT.